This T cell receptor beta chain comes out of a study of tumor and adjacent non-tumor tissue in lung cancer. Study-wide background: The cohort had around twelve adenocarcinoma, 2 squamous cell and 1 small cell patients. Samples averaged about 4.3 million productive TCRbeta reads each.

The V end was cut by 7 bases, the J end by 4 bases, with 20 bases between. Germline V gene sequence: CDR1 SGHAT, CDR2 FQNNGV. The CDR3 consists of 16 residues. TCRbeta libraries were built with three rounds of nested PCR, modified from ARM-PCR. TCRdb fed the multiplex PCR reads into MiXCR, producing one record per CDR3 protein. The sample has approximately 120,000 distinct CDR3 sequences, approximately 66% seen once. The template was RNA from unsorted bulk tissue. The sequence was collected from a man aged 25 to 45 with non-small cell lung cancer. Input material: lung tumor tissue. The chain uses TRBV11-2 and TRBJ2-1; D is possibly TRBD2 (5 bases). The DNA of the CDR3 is TGTGCCAGCACCTTGCTCGGGGAGCGGCAATACAATGAGCAGTTCTTC. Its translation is CASTLLGERQYNEQFF.